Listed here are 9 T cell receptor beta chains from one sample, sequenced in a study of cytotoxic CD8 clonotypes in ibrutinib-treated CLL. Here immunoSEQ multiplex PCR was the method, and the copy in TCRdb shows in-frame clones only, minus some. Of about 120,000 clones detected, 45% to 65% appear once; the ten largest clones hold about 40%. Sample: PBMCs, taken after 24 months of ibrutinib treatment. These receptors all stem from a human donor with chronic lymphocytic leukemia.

The CDR3 DNA sequence: TGTGCCACCAGCAGGCCAGGGGCGTCCGGCTATGGCTACACCTTC. Its translation is CATSRPGASGYGYTF. The chain has TRBV15 and TRBJ1-2; possible D gene TRBD1, 6 bases. V was trimmed by 3 bases and J by 4 bases, leaving 15 bases between them. Germline V CDR1 and CDR2: LNHNV, YYDKDF (reference sequence). CDR3 length equals 15 residues. The whole variable domain, remainder taken from reference TRBV15 and TRBJ1-2, is DAMVIQNPRYQVTQFGKPVTLSCSQTLNHNVMYWYQQKSSQAPKLLFHYYDKDFNNEADTPDNFQSRRPNTSFCFLDIRSPGLGDTAMYLCATSRPGASGYGYTFGSGTRLTVV.

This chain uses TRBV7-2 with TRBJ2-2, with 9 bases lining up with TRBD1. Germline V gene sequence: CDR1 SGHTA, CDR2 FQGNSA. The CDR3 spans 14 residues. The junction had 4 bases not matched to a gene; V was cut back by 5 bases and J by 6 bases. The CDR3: CASSARTGAGELFF. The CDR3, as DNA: TGTGCCAGCAGCGCGAGGACAGGGGCCGGGGAGCTGTTTTTT.

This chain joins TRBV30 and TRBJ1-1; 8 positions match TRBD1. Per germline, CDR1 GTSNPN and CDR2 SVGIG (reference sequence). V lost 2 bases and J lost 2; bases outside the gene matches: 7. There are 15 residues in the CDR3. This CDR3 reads CAWSSTDRANTEAFF. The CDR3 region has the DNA TGTGCCTGGAGTTCTACGGACAGGGCCAACACTGAAGCTTTCTTT. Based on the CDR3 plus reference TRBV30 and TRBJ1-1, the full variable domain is SQTIHQWPATLVQPVGSPLSLECTVEGTSNPNLYWYRQAAGRGLQLLFYSVGIGQISSEVPQNLSASRPQDRQFILSSKKLLLSDSGFYLCAWSSTDRANTEAFFGQGTRLTVV.

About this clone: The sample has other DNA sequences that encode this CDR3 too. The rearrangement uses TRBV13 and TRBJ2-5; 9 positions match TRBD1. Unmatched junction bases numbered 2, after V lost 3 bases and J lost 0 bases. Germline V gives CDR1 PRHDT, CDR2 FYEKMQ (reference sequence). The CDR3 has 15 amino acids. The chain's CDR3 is CASSLGDRDQETQYF. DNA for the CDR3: TGTGCCAGCAGCTTGGGGGACAGGGACCAAGAGACCCAGTACTTC.

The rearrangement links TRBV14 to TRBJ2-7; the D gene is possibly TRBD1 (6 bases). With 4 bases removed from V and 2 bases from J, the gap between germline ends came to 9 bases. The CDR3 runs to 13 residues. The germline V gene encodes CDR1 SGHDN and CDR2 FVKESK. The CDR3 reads CASSRPGAYEQYF. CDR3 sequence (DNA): TGTGCCAGCAGCCGTCCAGGGGCCTACGAGCAGTACTTC. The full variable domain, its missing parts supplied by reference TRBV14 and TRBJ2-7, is EAGVTQFPSHSVIEKGQTVTLRCDPISGHDNLYWYRRVMGKEIKFLLHFVKESKQDESGMPNNRFLAERTGGTYSTLKVQPAELEDSGVYFCASSRPGAYEQYFGPGTRLTVT.

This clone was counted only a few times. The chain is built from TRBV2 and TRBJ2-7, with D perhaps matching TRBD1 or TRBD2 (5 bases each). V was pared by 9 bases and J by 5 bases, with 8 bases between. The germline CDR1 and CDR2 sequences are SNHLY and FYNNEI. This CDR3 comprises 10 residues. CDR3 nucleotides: TGTGCCAGTGGGACCGACGAGCAGTACTTC. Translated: CASGTDEQYF. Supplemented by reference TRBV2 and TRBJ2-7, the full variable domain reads EPEVTQTPSHQVTQMGQEVILRCVPISNHLYFYWYRQILGQKVEFLVSFYNNEISEKSEIFDDQFSVERPDGSNFTLKIRSTKLEDSAMYFCASGTDEQYFGPGTRLTVT.

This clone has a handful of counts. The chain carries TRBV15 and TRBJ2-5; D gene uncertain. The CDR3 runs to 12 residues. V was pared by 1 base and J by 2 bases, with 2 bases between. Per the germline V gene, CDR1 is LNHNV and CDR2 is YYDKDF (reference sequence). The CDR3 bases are TGTGCCACCAGCAGAGCTCAAGAGACCCAGTACTTC. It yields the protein CATSRAQETQYF.

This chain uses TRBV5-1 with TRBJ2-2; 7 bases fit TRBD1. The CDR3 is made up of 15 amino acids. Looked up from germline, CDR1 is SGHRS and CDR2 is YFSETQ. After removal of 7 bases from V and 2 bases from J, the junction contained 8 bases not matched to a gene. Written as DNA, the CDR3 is TGCGCCAGCGCCACCGGGACAGTTAACACCGGGGAGCTGTTTTTT. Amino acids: CASATGTVNTGELFF.

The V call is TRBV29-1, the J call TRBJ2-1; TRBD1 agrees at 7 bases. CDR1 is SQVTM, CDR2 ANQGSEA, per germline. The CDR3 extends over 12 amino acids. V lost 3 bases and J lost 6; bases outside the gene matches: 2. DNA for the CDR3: TGCAGCGTTGAGACAGGGTCCAATGAGCAGTTCTTC. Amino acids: CSVETGSNEQFF.